The text below deals with one T cell receptor beta chain. These data originate in a study of blood T cell repertoires in COVID-19. Study as a whole: From the United States, Italy and Spain came samples of acute and convalescent COVID-19. Nucleic acid was either cDNA or gDNA, and it came from T cells, B-cell-depleted T cells, or PBMCs.

CDR3 length: 16 residues. With V trimmed by 6 bases and J by 0 bases, 4 bases remained unmatched. Germline-derived CDR1 and CDR2 are ENHRY and SYGVKD. Method: immunoSEQ multiplex PCR; TCRdb's copy keeps in-frame clones and lacks some. The sample shows 200,000 to 250,000 clones, over 80% of them seen only once. The TCR was taken from a woman aged 60-70 years with active or convalescent COVID-19. The chain uses TRBV10-3 and TRBJ2-6; 8 bases align to TRBD1. The sequencing input was peripheral blood. The CDR3 here is CAISGQGYSGANVLTF. The CDR3 DNA sequence: TGTGCCATCAGCGGACAGGGTTACTCTGGGGCCAACGTCCTGACTTTC.